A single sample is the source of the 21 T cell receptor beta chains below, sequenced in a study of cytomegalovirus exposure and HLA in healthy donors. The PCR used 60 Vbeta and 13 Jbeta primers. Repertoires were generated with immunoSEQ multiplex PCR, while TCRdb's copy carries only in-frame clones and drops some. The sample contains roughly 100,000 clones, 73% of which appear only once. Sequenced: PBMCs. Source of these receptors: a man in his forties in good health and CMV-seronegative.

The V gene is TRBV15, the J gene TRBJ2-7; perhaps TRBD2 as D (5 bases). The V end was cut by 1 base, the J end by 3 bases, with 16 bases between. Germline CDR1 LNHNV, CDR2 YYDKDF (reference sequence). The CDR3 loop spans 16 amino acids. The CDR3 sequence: CATSRGTARGGYEQYF. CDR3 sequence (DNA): TGTGCCACCAGCAGAGGTACGGCTCGAGGAGGCTACGAGCAGTACTTC.

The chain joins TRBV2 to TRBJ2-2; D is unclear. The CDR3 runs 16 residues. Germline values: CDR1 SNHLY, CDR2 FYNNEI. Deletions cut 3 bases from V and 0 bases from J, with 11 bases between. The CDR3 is CASSDYVGSNTGELFF. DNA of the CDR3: TGTGCCAGCAGTGATTACGTGGGCTCGAACACCGGGGAGCTGTTTTTT.

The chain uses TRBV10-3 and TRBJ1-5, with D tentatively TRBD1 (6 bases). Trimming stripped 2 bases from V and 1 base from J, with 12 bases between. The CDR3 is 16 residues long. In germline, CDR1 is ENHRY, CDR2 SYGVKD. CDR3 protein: CAISEGQPVSNQPQHF. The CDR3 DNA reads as TGTGCCATCAGTGAGGGACAGCCCGTAAGCAATCAGCCCCAGCATTTT.

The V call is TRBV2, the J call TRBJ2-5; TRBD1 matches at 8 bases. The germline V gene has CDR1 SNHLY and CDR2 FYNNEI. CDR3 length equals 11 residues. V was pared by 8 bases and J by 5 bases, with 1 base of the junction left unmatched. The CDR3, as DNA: TGTGCCAGCCAGGGGGCCGAGACCCAGTACTTC. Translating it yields CASQGAETQYF.

For the CDR3, the DNA is TGTGCCAGCAGCTCTTATTCTCAAGAGACCCAGTACTTC. It is translated as CASSSYSQETQYF. The J gene is TRBJ2-5, the V gene TRBV5-6; D remains ambiguous. This CDR3 is 13 amino acids long. CDR1 is SGHDT and CDR2 is YYEEEE in the germline V gene. Deletions cut 3 bases from V and 2 bases from J, with 8 bases between.

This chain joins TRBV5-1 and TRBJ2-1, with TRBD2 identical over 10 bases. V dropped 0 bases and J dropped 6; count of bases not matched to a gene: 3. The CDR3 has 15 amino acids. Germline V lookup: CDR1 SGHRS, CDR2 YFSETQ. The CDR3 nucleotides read TGCGCCAGCAGCTTGGGAGCGGGGGGGTCCAATGAGCAGTTCTTC. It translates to CASSLGAGGSNEQFF.

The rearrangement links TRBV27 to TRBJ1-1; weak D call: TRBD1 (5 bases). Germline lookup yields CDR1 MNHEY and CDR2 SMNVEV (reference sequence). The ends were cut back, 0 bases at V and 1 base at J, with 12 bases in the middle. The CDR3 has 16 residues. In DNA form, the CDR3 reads TGTGCCAGCAGTTTATCTAAGGCCCAGGGGAACACTGAAGCTTTCTTT. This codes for CASSLSKAQGNTEAFF.

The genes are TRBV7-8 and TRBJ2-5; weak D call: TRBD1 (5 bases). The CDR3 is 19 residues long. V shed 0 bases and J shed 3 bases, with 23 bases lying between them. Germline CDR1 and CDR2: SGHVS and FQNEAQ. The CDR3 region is CASSLAIERRAIGKETQYF. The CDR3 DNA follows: TGTGCCAGCAGCTTAGCGATAGAGCGCAGGGCGATTGGAAAAGAGACCCAGTACTTC.

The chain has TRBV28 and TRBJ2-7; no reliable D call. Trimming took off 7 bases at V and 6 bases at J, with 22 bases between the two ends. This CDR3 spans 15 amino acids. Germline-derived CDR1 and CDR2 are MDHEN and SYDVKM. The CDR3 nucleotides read TGTGCCAGCATCGACACCGCGATCTCTCTTGGCGAGCAGTACTTC. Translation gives CASIDTAISLGEQYF. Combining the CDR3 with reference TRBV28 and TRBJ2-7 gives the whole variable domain DVKVTQSSRYLVKRTGEKVFLECVQDMDHENMFWYRQDPGLGLRLIYFSYDVKMKEKGDIPEGYSVSREKKERFSLILESASTNQTSMYLCASIDTAISLGEQYFGPGTRLTVT.

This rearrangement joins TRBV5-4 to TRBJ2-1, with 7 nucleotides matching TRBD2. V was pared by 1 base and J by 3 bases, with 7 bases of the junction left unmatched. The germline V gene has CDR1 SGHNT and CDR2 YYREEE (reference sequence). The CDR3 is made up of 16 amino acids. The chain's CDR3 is CASSLIIGLGYNEQFF. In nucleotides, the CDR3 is TGTGCCAGCAGCTTGATTATCGGACTAGGCTACAATGAGCAGTTCTTC.

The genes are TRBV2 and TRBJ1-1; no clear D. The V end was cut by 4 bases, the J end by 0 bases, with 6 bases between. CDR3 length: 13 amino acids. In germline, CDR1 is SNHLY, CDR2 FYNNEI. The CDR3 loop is CASSAILNTEAFF. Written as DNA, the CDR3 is TGTGCCAGCAGTGCTATCCTGAACACTGAAGCTTTCTTT.

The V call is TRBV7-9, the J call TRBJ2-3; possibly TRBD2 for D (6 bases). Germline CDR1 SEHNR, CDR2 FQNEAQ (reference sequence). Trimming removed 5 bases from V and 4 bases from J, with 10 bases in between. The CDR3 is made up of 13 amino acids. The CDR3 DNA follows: TGTGCCAGCAGCCGACTAGTATCAGATACGCAGTATTTT. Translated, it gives CASSRLVSDTQYF. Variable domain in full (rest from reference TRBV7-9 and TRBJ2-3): DTGVSQNPRHKITKRGQNVTFRCDPISEHNRLYWYRQTLGQGPEFLTYFQNEAQLEKSRLLSDRFSAERPKGSFSTLEIQRTEQGDSAMYLCASSRLVSDTQYFGPGTRLTVL.

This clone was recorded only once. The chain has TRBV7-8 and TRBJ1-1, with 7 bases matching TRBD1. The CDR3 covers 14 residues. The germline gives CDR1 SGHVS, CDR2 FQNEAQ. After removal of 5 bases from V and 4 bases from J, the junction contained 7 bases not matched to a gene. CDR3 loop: CASSIRTGGTEAFF. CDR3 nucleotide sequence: TGTGCCAGCAGCATACGGACAGGTGGCACTGAAGCTTTCTTT.

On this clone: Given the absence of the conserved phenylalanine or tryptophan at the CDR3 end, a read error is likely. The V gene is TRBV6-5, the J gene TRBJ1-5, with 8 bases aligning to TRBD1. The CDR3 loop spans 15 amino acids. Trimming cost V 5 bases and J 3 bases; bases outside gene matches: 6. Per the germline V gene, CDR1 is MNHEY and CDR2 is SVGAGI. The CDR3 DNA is TGTGCCAGCAGTCTTGGACAGGGTTACAATCAGCCCCAGCATGTT. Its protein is CASSLGQGYNQPQHV.

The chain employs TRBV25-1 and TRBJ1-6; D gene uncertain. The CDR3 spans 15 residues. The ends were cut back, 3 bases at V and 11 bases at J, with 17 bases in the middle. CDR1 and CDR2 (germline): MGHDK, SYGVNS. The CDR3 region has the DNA TGTGCCAGCAGTGAGAGTGGTCAGATCCGGGCACCCCTCCACTTT. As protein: CASSESGQIRAPLHF.

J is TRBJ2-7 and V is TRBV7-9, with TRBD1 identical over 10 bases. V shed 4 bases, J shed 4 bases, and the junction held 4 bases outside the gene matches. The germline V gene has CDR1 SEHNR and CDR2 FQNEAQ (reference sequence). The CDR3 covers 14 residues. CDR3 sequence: CASSSTGGAYEQYF. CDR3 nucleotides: TGTGCCAGCAGCTCGACAGGGGGCGCGTACGAGCAGTACTTC.

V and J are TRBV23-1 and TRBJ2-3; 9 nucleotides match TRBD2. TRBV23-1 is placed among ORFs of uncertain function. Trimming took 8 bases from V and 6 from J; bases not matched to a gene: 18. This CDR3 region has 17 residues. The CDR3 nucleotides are TGCGCCAGCGACCTTAGCGGGGGTCGAACCCGTAAGGATACGCAGTATTTT. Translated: CASDLSGGRTRKDTQYF.

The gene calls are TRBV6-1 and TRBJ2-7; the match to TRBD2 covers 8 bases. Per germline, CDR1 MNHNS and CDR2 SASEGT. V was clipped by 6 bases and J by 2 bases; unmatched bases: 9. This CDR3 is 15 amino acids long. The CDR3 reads CASRATSGFPYEQYF. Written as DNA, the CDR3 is TGTGCCAGCAGGGCAACTAGCGGATTCCCCTACGAGCAGTACTTC.

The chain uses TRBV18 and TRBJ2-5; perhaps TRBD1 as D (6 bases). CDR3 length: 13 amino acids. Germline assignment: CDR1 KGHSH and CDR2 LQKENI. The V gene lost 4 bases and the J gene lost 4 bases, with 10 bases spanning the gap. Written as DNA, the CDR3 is TGTGCCAGCTCACAGGGCAGGGGAGAGACCCAGTACTTC. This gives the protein CASSQGRGETQYF.

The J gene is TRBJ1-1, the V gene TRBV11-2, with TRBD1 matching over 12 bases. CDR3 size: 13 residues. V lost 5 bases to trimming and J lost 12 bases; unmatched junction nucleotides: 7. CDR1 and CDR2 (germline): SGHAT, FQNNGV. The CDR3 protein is CASSPGTGGETFF. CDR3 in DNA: TGTGCCAGCAGCCCCGGGACAGGGGGCGAGACTTTCTTT.

For the CDR3, the DNA is TGTGCCAGCAGTTCGGGACAGGGATGGTACGAGCAGTACTTC. Residues: CASSSGQGWYEQYF. V gene TRBV27 combines with J gene TRBJ2-7, with 9 bases lining up with TRBD1. With 4 bases clipped from V and 4 bases from J, the junction kept 5 bases outside the gene matches. The CDR3 has 14 amino acids. Germline V gene lookup returns CDR1 MNHEY and CDR2 SMNVEV (reference sequence).